Below are 10 T cell receptor beta chains sequenced from a single sample in a study of PD-1 blockade in classical Hodgkin lymphoma. Measured with immunoSEQ multiplex PCR; TCRdb has only the in-frame clones, and not every one. This sample has 25,000 to 30,000 clones, with roughly two thirds found just once. Every patient was affected by relapse after autologous stem cell transplantation, while exposure to brentuximab vedotin was not uniform. The sequencing here drew on peripheral blood mononuclear cells (PBMCs), taken before the second cycle of nivolumab. The receptors stem from a human donor with classical Hodgkin lymphoma.

A note on this clone: This CDR3 is also generated by other DNA sequences in the sample. The chain links TRBV6-1 to TRBJ1-1; TRBD1 matches at 8 bases. Germline V gene lookup returns CDR1 MNHNS and CDR2 SASEGT. V shed 4 bases and J 3 bases; nucleotides not matched to a gene: 4. The CDR3 sequence is 14 residues long. CDR3 region: CASSADRGDTEAFF. DNA of the CDR3: TGTGCCAGCAGTGCCGACAGGGGAGACACTGAAGCTTTCTTT.

The chain combines TRBV18 with TRBJ2-1, with TRBD1 matching over 7 bases. V lost 4 bases, J lost 0 bases, and 3 bases stayed unmatched. The germline gives CDR1 KGHSH, CDR2 LQKENI. The CDR3 consists of 15 residues. CDR3 loop: CASSQGAYSYNEQFF. CDR3 sequence (DNA): TGTGCCAGCTCACAGGGGGCCTACTCCTACAATGAGCAGTTCTTC.

The chain uses TRBV29-1 and TRBJ2-5; 13 bases match TRBD2. The J call may be incorrect, as the DNA end agrees better with TRBJ2-7. The CDR3 is 16 amino acids. The germline CDR1 and CDR2 sequences are SQVTM and ANQGSEA. In nucleotides, the CDR3 is TGCAGCGTTGAAGGACTAGCGGGGGGCCCTTCCTACGAGCAGTACTTC. It specifies CSVEGLAGGPSYEQYF.

This CDR3 is CASSLTGAGAEAFF. CDR3 nucleotide sequence: TGTGCCAGCAGCCTAACAGGCGCCGGGGCTGAAGCTTTCTTT. The V gene is TRBV11-2, the J gene TRBJ1-1; the D gene is possibly TRBD1 (5 bases). The CDR3 has 14 residues. Germline V gives CDR1 SGHAT, CDR2 FQNNGV. V was trimmed by 5 bases and J by 6 bases, leaving 16 bases between them.

The rearrangement joins TRBV5-1 to TRBJ2-5; D not resolved. Germline V gives CDR1 SGHRS, CDR2 YFSETQ. The CDR3 has 13 amino acids. Trimming removed 4 bases from V and 2 bases from J, with 9 bases in between. CDR3 DNA: TGCGCCAGCAGCATCAACAGACAAGAGACCCAGTACTTC. It is translated as CASSINRQETQYF.

The V gene is TRBV28, the J gene TRBJ1-2; D perhaps matches TRBD1 (5 bases). Germline-derived CDR1 and CDR2 are MDHEN and SYDVKM. There are 13 residues in the CDR3. V lost 6 bases, J lost 8 bases, and 16 bases lay in between. In nucleotides, the CDR3 is TGTGCCAGCAGCTCCGGGGCAGCGGGGGGCTACACCTTC. Its translation is CASSSGAAGGYTF.

The V and J genes are TRBV2 and TRBJ2-1; TRBD2 is a possible D gene (6 bases). CDR1 is SNHLY and CDR2 is FYNNEI in the germline V gene. This CDR3 has 15 amino acids. The V end lost 6 bases, the J end lost 0 bases, and 12 bases lay between the germline ends. The CDR3 nucleotides read TGTGCCAGCAGGGGGCTAGCGAGCTCCTACAATGAGCAGTTCTTC. Its protein is CASRGLASSYNEQFF.

The chain joins TRBV19 to TRBJ2-3, with 9 nucleotides matching TRBD2. V was clipped by 1 base and J by 5 bases; unmatched bases: 10. Germline CDR1 and CDR2: LNHDA and SQIVND (reference sequence). This CDR3 has 17 residues. The CDR3 region is CASSIARAAGGRDTQYF. The CDR3, as DNA: TGTGCCAGTAGTATAGCTCGTGCGGCGGGGGGGCGAGATACGCAGTATTTT. The complete variable domain, with remaining parts taken from reference TRBV19 and TRBJ2-3, reads DGGITQSPKYLFRKEGQNVTLSCEQNLNHDAMYWYRQDPGQGLRLIYYSQIVNDFQKGDIAEGYSVSREKKESFPLTVTSAQKNPTAFYLCASSIARAAGGRDTQYFGPGTRLTVL.

This clone was observed a single time. V usage is TRBV4-2 and J usage is TRBJ1-2; D ambiguous. Per germline, CDR1 LGHNA and CDR2 YNFKEQ. Deletions cut 0 bases from V and 8 bases from J, with 10 bases between. CDR3 length: 13 amino acids. The CDR3 is CASSQETRGGYTF. CDR3 DNA: TGTGCCAGCAGCCAAGAGACTCGAGGGGGCTACACCTTC.

The rearrangement joins TRBV12-5 to TRBJ2-3, with 11 bases lining up with TRBD2. Looked up from germline, CDR1 is LGHNT and CDR2 is FRNRAP. The J segment lost 0 bases and the V segment lost 7 bases, leaving 12 bases of the junction unmatched. The CDR3 covers 18 residues. The CDR3 DNA sequence: TGTGCTAGTGCCCCGGGGCTAGCGGGGGGCTACAGCACAGATACGCAGTATTTT. This translates into CASAPGLAGGYSTDTQYF.